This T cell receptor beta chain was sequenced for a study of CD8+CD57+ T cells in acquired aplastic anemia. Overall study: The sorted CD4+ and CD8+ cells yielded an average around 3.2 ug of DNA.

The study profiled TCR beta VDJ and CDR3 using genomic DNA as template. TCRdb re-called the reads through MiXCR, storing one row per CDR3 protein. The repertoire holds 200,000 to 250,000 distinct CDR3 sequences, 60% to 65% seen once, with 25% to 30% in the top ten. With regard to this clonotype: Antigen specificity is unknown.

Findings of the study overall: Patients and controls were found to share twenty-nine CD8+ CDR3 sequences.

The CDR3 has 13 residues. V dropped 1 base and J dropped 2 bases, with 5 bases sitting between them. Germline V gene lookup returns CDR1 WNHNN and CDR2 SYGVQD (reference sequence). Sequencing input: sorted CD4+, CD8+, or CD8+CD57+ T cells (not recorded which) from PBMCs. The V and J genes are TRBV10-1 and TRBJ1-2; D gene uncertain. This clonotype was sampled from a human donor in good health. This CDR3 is CASSEYRNYGYTF. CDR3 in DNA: TGCGCCAGCAGTGAGTACAGAAACTATGGCTACACCTTC.